This T cell receptor beta chain comes out of a study of breast tumors, draining lymph nodes, adjacent tissues. Breast cancer patients provided tissue from their axillary draining lymph nodes. TCRdb passed the multiplex PCR reads through MiXCR, listing each CDR3 protein once. The data show tens of thousands of distinct CDR3 sequences, around 29% seen once. CDR1 is SEHNR and CDR2 is FQNEAQ in the germline V gene (reference sequence). The CDR3 is 19 residues long. General study results and limits: Tumor and nontumor repertoires were significantly more similar in luminal-like than in basal-like breast cancer. Tumor repertoires ranked between lymph nodes and nontumor tissue in diversity, with V and J gene preferences.

In regard to this clonotype: The antigen is not known. A junction boundary mismatches the germline segment, possibly from a read error.

Input material: axillary lymph node tissue. The chain links TRBV7-9 to TRBJ1-4, with D perhaps TRBD1 (6 bases). This receptor was identified in a female donor with breast cancer. Some clones in this sample may be carry-over from other donors' samples. As DNA, the CDR3 is TGTGCCAGCAGCTTGGGCCGGGGGCCTGGGTCGAGAGGTCATGAAAAACTGTTTTTC. Encoded protein: CASSLGRGPGSRGHEKLFF.